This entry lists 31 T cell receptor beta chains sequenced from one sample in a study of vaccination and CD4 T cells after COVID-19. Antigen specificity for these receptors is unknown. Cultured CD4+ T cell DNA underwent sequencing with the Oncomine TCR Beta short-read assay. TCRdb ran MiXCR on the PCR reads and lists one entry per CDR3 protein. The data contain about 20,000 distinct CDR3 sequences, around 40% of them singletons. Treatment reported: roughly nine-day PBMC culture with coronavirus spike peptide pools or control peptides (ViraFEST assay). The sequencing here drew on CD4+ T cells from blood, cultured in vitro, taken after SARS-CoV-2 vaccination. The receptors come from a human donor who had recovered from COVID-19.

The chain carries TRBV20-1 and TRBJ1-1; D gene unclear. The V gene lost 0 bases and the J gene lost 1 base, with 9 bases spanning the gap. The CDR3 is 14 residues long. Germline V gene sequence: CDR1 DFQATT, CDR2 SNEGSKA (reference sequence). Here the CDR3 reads CSARDGRTNTEAFF. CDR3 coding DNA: TGCAGTGCTAGAGATGGGAGGACGAACACTGAAGCTTTCTTT.

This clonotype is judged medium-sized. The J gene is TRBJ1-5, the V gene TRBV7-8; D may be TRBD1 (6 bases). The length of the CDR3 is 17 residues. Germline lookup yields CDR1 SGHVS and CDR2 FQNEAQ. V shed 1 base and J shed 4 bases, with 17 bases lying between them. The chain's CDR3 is CASSLEGQQGINQPQHF. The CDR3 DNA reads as TGTGCCAGCAGCTTAGAAGGTCAACAGGGTATAAATCAGCCCCAGCATTTT. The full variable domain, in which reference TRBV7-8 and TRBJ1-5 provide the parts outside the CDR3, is GAGVSQSPRYKVAKRGQDVALRCDPISGHVSLFWYQQALGQGPEFLTYFQNEAQLDKSGLPSDRFFAERPEGSVSTLKIQRTQQEDSAVYLCASSLEGQQGINQPQHFGDGTRLSIL.

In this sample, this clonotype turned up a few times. CDR3 sequence reads: CASVLAGGPETQYF. The CDR3 DNA reads TGTGCCAGCGTACTAGCGGGGGGGCCGGAGACCCAGTACTTC. J is TRBJ2-5 and V is TRBV2; 13 bases match TRBD2. Germline V gene lookup returns CDR1 SNHLY and CDR2 FYNNEI. The V and J ends lost 8 bases and 5 bases, in that order; junction bases with no gene match: 5. This CDR3 comprises 14 residues. Using reference TRBV2 and TRBJ2-5 for the parts outside the CDR3, the full variable domain is EPEVTQTPSHQVTQMGQEVILRCVPISNHLYFYWYRQILGQKVEFLVSFYNNEISEKSEIFDDQFSVERPDGSNFTLKIRSTKLEDSAMYFCASVLAGGPETQYFGPGTRLLVL.

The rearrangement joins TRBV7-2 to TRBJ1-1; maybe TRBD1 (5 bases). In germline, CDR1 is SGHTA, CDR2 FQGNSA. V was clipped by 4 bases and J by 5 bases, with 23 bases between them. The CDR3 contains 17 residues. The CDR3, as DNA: TGTGCCAGCAGCTCGTATTGGGGCCGGAGTAGAGGTACTGAAGCTTTCTTT. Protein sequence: CASSSYWGRSRGTEAFF.

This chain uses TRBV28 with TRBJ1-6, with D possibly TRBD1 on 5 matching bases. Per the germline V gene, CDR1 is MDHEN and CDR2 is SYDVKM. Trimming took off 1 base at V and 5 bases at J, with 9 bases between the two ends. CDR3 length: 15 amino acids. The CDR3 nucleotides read TGTGCCAGCAGTTTATACGGGGGGAATAATTCACCCCTCCACTTT. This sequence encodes CASSLYGGNNSPLHF.

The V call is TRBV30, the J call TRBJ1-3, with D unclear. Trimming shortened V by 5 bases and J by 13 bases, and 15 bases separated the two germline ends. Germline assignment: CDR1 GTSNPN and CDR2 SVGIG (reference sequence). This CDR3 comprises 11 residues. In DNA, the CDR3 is TGTGCCTGGGATAGGGCTCAAAGAATATATTTT. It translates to CAWDRAQRIYF. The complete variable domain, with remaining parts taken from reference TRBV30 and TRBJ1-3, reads SQTIHQWPATLVQPVGSPLSLECTVEGTSNPNLYWYRQAAGRGLQLLFYSVGIGQISSEVPQNLSASRPQDRQFILSSKKLLLSDSGFYLCAWDRAQRIYFGEGSWLTVV.

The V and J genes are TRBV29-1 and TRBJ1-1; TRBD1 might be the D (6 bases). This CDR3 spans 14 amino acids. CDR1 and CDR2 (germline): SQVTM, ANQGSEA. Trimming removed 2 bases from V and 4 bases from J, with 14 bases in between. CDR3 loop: CSVEWDTHGTEAFF. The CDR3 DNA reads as TGCAGCGTTGAATGGGACACCCACGGCACTGAAGCTTTCTTT.

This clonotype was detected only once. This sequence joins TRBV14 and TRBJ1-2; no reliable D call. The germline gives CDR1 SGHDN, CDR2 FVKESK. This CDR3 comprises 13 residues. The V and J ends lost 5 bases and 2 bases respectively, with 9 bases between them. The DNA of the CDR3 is TGTGCCAGCAGCTTGGTGAGCAACTATGGCTACACCTTC. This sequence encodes CASSLVSNYGYTF.

The DNA of the CDR3 is TGTGCCAGCCATGGCAGGGGGCATGGTAACTATGGCTACACCTTC. It is translated as CASHGRGHGNYGYTF. V and J are TRBV12-3 or TRBV12-4 and TRBJ1-2; 8 nucleotides match TRBD1. Trimming took 8 bases from V and 1 from J; bases not matched to a gene: 9. The CDR3 loop spans 15 amino acids.

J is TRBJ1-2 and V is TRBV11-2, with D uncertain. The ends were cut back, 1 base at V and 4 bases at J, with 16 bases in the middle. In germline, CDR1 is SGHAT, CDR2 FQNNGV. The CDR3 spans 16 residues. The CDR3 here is CASSLGVGMIPYGYTF. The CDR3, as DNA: TGTGCCAGCAGCTTAGGTGTAGGGATGATTCCCTATGGCTACACCTTC.

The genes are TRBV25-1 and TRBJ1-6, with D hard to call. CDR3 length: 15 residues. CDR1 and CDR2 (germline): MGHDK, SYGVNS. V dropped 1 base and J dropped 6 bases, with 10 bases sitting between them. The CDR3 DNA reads TGTGCCAGCAGTGAATTAAACAGCCGTAATTCACCCCTCCACTTT. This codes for CASSELNSRNSPLHF.

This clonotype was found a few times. CDR3 DNA sequence: TGTGCCACCAGCAGAGGAGAGAAGGAATATGGCTACACCTTC. Translated, it gives CATSRGEKEYGYTF. The V call is TRBV15, the J call TRBJ1-2; D not resolved. Germline V gene sequence: CDR1 LNHNV, CDR2 YYDKDF (reference sequence). V was clipped by 1 base and J by 5 bases, with 11 bases between them. This CDR3 spans 14 amino acids.

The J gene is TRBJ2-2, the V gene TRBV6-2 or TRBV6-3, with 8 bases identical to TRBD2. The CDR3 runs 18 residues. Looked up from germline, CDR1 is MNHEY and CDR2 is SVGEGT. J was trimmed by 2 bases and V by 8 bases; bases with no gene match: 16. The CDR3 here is CASGFYSRGALNTGELFF. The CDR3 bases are TGTGCCAGCGGCTTTTATTCGCGGGGGGCCCTAAACACCGGGGAGCTGTTTTTT.

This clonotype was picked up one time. The CDR3 loop reads CASSPKRQGAVDYGYTF. The CDR3 DNA reads as TGTGCCAGCTCACCAAAGAGACAGGGGGCAGTCGACTATGGCTACACCTTC. J is TRBJ1-2 and V is TRBV18; 10 bases fit TRBD1. The ends lost 2 bases at V and 3 bases at J; junction bases unmatched: 9. Germline assignment: CDR1 KGHSH and CDR2 LQKENI. The CDR3 extends over 17 amino acids.

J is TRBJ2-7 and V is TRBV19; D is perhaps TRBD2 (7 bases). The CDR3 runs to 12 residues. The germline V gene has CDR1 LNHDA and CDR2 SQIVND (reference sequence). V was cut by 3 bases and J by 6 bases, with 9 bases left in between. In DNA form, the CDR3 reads TGTGCCAGTAGTATGGGAGGGGGCGAGCAGTACTTC. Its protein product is CASSMGGGEQYF. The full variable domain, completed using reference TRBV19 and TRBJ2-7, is DGGITQSPKYLFRKEGQNVTLSCEQNLNHDAMYWYRQDPGQGLRLIYYSQIVNDFQKGDIAEGYSVSREKKESFPLTVTSAQKNPTAFYLCASSMGGGEQYFGPGTRLTVT.

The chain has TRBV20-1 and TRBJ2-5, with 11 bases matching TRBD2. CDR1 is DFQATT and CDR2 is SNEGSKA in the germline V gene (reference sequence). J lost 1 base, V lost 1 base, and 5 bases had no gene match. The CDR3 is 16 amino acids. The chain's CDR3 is CSARAVTSGSQETQYF. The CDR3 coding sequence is TGCAGTGCTAGAGCGGTCACTAGCGGGAGCCAAGAGACCCAGTACTTC.

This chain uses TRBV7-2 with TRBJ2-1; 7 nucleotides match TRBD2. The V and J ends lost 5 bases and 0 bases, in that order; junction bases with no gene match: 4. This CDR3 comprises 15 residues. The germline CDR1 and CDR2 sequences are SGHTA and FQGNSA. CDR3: CASSKSGNSYNEQFF. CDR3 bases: TGTGCCAGCAGCAAGAGCGGGAACTCCTACAATGAGCAGTTCTTC.

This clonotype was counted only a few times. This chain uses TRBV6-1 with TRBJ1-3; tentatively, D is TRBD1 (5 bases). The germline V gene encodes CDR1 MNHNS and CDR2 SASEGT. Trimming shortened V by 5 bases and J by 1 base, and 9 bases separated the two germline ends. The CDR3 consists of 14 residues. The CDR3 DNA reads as TGTGCCAGCAGTACGCAGGGTTCTGGAAACACCATATATTTT. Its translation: CASSTQGSGNTIYF.

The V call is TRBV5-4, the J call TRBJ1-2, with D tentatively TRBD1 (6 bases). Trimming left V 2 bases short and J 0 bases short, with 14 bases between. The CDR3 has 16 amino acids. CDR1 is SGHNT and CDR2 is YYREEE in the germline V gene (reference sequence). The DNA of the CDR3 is TGTGCCAGCAGCTTACGACAGGCGTTAGCTAACTATGGCTACACCTTC. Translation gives CASSLRQALANYGYTF.

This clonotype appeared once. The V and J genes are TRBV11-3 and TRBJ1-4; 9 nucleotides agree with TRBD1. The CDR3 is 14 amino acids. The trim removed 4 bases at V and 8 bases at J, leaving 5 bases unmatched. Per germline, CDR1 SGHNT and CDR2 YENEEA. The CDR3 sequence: CASSWTGEGEKLFF. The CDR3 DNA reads TGTGCCAGCAGCTGGACAGGGGAAGGCGAAAAACTGTTTTTT. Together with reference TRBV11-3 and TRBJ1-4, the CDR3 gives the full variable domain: EAGVVQSPRYKIIEKKQPVAFWCNPISGHNTLYWYLQNLGQGPELLIRYENEEAVDDSQLPKDRFSAERLKGVDSTLKIQPAELGDSAVYLCASSWTGEGEKLFFGSGTQLSVL.

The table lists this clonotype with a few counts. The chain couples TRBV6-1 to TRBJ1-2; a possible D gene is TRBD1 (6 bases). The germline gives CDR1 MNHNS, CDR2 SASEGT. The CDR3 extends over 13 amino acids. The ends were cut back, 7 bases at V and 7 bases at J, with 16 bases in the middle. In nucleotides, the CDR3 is TGTGCCAGCAATAGTCGGGGGGCGCGTGGCTACACCTTC. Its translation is CASNSRGARGYTF.

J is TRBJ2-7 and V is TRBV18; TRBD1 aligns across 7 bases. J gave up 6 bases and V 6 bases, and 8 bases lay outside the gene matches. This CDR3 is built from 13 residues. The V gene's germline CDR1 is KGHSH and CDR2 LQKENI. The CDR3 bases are TGTGCCAGCTCGATAGACAGGGTAGTCGAGCAGTACTTC. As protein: CASSIDRVVEQYF.

CDR3 in amino acids: CASSRTPGLAGGTDTQYF. DNA for the CDR3: TGTGCCAGTAGTAGGACTCCGGGACTAGCGGGGGGAACAGATACGCAGTATTTT. The chain is built from TRBV19 and TRBJ2-3; 15 bases match TRBD2. The CDR3 spans 18 residues. Germline CDR1 and CDR2: LNHDA and SQIVND (reference sequence). Germline trimming cut 4 bases from V and 3 bases from J; bases unmatched to any gene: 8.

CDR3 amino acids: CASSLGQGYGYTF. The CDR3 coding sequence is TGTGCCAGCAGCCTGGGACAGGGCTATGGCTACACCTTC. V is TRBV7-3 and J is TRBJ1-2, with TRBD1 matching 9 bases. Germline V CDR1 and CDR2: SGHTA, FQGTGA. This CDR3 region has 13 residues. V trimming: 5 bases; J trimming: 4 bases; junction bases outside the gene matches: 2. The full variable domain, with the rest looked up from reference TRBV7-3 and TRBJ1-2, is GAGVSQTPSNKVTEKGKYVELRCDPISGHTALYWYRQSLGQGPEFLIYFQGTGAADDSGLPNDRFFAVRPEGSVSTLKIQRTERGDSAVYLCASSLGQGYGYTFGSGTRLTVV.

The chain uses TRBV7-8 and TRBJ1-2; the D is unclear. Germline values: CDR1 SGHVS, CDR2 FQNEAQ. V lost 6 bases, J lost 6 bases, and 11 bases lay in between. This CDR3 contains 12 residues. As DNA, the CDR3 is TGTGCCAGCAGTGCCGGCTTTAATGGCTACACCTTC. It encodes CASSAGFNGYTF.

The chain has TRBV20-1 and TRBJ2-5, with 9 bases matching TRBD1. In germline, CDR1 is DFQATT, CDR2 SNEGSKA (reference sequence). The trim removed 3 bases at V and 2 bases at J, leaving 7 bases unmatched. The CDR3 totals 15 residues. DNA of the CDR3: TGCAGTGCTAGCGGGACAGGGAACCCTCAAGAGACCCAGTACTTC. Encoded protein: CSASGTGNPQETQYF.

CDR3 in amino acids: CATSEGQGLRDTQYF. CDR3 bases: TGTGCCACCAGTGAAGGGCAGGGGCTTCGAGATACGCAGTATTTT. The V call is TRBV24-1, the J call TRBJ2-3, with D tentatively TRBD1 (6 bases). The germline gives CDR1 KGHDR, CDR2 SFDVKD. This CDR3 spans 15 amino acids. Trimming cost V 4 bases and J 5 bases, with 15 bases left between them.

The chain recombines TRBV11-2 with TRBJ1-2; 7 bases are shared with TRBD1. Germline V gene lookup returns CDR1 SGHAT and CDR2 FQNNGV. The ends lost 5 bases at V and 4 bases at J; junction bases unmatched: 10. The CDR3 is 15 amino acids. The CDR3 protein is CASSLGTGATYGYTF. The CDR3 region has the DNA TGTGCCAGCAGCCTCGGTACAGGGGCTACCTATGGCTACACCTTC. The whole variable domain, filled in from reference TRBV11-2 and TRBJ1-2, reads EAGVAQSPRYKIIEKRQSVAFWCNPISGHATLYWYQQILGQGPKLLIQFQNNGVVDDSQLPKDRFSAERLKGVDSTLKIQPAKLEDSAVYLCASSLGTGATYGYTFGSGTRLTVV.

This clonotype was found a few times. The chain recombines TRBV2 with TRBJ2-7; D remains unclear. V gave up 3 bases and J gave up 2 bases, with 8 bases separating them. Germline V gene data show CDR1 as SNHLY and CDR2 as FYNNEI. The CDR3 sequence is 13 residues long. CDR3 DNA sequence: TGTGCCAGCAGTGAGAATCTTGCCTACGAGCAGTACTTC. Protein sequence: CASSENLAYEQYF.

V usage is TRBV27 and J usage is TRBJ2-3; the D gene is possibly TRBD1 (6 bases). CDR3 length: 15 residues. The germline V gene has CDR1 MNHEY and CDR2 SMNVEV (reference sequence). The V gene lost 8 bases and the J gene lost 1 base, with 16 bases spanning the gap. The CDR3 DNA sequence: TGTGCCAGCTTAAGATCCGGACAGCGCACAGATACGCAGTATTTT. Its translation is CASLRSGQRTDTQYF.

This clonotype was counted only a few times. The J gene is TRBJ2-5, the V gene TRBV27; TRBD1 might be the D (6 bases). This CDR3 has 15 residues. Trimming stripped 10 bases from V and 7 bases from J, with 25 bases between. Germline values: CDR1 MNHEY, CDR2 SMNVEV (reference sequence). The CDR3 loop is CATKDSAAVYGTQYF. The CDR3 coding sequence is TGTGCCACCAAGGACAGCGCCGCTGTTTATGGGACCCAGTACTTC.